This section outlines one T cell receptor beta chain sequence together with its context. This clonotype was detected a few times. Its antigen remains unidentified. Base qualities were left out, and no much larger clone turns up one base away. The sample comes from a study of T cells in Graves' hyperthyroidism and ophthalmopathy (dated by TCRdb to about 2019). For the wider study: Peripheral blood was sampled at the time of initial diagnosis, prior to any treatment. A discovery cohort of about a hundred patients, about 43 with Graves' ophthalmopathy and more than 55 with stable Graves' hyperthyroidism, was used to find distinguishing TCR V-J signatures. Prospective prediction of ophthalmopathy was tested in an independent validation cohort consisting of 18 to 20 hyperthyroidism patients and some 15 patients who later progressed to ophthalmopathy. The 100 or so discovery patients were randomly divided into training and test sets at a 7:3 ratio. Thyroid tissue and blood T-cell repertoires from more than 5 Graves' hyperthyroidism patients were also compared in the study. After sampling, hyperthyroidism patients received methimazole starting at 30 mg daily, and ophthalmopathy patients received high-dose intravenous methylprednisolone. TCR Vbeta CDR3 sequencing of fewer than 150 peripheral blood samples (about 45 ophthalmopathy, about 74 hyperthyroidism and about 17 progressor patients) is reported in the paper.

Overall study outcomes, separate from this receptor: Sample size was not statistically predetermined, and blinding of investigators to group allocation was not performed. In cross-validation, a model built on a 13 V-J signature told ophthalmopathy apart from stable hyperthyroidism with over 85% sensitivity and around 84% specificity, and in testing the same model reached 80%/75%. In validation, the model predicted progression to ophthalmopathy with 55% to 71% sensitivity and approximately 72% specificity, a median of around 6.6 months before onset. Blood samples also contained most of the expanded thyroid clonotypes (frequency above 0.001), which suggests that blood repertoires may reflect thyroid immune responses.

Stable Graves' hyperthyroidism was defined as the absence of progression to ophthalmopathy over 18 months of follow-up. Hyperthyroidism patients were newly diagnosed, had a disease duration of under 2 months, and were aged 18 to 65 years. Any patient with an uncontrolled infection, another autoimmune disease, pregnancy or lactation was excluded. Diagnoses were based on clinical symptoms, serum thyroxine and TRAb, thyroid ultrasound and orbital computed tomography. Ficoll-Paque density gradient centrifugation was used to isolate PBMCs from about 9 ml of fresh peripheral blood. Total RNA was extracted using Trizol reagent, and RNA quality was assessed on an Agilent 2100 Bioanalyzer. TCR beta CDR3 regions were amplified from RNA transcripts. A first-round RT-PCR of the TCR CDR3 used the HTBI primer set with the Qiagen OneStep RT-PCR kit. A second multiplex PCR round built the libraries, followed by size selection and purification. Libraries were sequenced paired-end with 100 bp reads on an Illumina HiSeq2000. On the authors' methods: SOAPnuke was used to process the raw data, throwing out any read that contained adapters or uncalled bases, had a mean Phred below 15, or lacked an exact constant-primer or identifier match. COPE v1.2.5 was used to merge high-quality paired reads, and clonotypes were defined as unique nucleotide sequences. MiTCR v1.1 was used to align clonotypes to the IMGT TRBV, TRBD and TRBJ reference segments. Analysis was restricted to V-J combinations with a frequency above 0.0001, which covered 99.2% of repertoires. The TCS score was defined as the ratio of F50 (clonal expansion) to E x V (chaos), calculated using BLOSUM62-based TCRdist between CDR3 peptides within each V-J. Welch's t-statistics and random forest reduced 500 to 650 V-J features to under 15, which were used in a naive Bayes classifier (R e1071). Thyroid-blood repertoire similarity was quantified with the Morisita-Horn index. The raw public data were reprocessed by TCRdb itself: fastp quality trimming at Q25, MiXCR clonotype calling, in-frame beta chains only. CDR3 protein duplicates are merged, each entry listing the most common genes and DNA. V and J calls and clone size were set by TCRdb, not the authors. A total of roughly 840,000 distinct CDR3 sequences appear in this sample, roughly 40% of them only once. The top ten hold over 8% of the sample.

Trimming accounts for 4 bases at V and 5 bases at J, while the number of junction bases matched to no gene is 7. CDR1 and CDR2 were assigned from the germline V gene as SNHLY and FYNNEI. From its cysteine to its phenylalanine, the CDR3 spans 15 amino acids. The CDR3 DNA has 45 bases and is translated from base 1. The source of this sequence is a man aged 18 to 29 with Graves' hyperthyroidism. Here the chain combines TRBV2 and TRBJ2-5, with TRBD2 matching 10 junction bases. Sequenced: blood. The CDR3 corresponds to CASSGERGGLETQYF. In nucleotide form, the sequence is TGTGCCAGCAGTGGAGAGCGGGGGGGCCTTGAGACCCAGTACTTC.